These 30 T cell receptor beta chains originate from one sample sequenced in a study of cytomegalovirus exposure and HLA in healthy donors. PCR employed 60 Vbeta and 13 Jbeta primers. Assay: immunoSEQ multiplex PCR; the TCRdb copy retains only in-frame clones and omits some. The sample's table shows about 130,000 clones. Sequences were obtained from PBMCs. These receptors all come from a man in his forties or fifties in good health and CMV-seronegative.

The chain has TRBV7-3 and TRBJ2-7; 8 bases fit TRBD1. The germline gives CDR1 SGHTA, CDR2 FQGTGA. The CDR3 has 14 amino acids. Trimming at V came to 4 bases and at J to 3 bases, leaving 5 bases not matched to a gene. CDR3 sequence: CASSSRTGHYEQYF. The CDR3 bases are TGTGCCAGCAGCTCCAGGACAGGGCACTACGAGCAGTACTTC. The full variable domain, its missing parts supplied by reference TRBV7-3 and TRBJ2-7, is GAGVSQTPSNKVTEKGKYVELRCDPISGHTALYWYRQSLGQGPEFLIYFQGTGAADDSGLPNDRFFAVRPEGSVSTLKIQRTERGDSAVYLCASSSRTGHYEQYFGPGTRLTVT.

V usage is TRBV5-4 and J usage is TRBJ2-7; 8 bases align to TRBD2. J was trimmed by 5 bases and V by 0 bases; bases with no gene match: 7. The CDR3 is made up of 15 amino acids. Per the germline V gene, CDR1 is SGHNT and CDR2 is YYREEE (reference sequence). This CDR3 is CASSLGSGSTHEQYF. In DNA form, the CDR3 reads TGTGCCAGCAGCTTGGGGAGCGGGAGTACCCACGAGCAGTACTTC.

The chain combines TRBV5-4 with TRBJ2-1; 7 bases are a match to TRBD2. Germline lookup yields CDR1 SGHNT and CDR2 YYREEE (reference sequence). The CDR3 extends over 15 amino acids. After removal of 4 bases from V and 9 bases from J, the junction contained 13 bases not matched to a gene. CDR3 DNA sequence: TGTGCCAGCAGCCCGGGGGGTGCAGGGCAAAGTGAGCAGTTCTTC. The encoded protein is CASSPGGAGQSEQFF.

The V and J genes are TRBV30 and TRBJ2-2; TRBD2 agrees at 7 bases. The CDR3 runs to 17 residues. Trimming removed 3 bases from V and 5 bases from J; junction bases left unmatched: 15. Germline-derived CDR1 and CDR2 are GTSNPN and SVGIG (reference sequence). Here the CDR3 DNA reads TGTGCCTGGAGGCTCCGCGGGGGTGGGTGGGGGACCGGGGAGCTGTTTTTT. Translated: CAWRLRGGGWGTGELFF.

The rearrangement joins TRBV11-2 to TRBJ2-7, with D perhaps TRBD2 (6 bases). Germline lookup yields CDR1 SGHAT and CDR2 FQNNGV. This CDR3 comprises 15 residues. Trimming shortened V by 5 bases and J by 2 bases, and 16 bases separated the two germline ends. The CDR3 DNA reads TGTGCCAGCAGCCCATCGGGGACTTCGACCTACGAGCAGTACTTC. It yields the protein CASSPSGTSTYEQYF.

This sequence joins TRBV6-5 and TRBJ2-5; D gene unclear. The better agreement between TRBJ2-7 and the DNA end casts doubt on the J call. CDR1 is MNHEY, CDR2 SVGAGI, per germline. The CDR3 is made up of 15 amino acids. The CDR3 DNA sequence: TGTGCCAGCAGTTACAACCGGCAGCCTTACTACGAGCAGTACTTC. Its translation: CASSYNRQPYYEQYF.

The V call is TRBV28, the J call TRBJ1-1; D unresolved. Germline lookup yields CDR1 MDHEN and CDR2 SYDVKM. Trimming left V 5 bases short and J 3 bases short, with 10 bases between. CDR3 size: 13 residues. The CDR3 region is CASSLLRDTEAFF. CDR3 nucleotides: TGTGCCAGCAGTCTGCTCCGGGACACTGAAGCTTTCTTT.

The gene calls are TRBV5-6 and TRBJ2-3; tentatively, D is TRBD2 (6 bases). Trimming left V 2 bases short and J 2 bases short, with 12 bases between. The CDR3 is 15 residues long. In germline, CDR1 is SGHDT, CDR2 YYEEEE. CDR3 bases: TGTGCCAGCAGCTTTCCTAGCGAGACCACAGATACGCAGTATTTT. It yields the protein CASSFPSETTDTQYF. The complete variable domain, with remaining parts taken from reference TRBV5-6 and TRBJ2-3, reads DAGVTQSPTHLIKTRGQQVTLRCSPKSGHDTVSWYQQALGQGPQFIFQYYEEEERQRGNFPDRFSGHQFPNYSSELNVNALLLGDSALYLCASSFPSETTDTQYFGPGTRLTVL.

The CDR3 nucleotides read TGCGCCAGCAGCCAAGAACAGACAGGGTCGTTCCATACGCAGTATTTT. It encodes CASSQEQTGSFHTQYF. The V call is TRBV4-1, the J call TRBJ2-3; 7 bases align to TRBD1. After removal of 0 bases from V and 7 bases from J, the junction contained 10 bases not matched to a gene. This CDR3 spans 16 amino acids. CDR1 MGHRA and CDR2 YSYEKL come from the germline V gene.

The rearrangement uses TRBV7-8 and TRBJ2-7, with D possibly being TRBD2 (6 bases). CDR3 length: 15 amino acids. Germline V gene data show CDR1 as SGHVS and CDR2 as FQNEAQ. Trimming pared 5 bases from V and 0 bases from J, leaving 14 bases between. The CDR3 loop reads CASSRLGGGSYEQYF. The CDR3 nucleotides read TGTGCCAGCAGCCGTCTGGGGGGAGGCTCCTACGAGCAGTACTTC.

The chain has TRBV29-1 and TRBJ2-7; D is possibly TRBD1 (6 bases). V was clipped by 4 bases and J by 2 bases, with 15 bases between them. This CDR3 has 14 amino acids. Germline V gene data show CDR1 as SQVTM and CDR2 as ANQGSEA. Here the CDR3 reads CSVVIPTGTYEQYF. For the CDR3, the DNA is TGCAGCGTTGTAATCCCGACAGGCACCTACGAGCAGTACTTC.

The CDR3 spells CSVKLAGVTDTQYF. CDR3 nucleotides: TGCAGCGTCAAACTAGCGGGAGTAACAGATACGCAGTATTTT. The rearrangement uses TRBV29-1 and TRBJ2-3, with TRBD2 matching over 11 bases. CDR1 is SQVTM, CDR2 ANQGSEA, per germline. The CDR3 has 14 residues. The junction had 5 bases not matched to a gene; V was cut back by 6 bases and J by 3 bases.

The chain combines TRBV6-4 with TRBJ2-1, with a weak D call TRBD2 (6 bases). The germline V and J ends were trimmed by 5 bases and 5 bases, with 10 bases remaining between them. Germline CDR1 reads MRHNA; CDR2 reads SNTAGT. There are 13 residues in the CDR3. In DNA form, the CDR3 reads TGTGCCAGCAGTAGGGACTTCAACAATGAGCAGTTCTTC. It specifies CASSRDFNNEQFF.

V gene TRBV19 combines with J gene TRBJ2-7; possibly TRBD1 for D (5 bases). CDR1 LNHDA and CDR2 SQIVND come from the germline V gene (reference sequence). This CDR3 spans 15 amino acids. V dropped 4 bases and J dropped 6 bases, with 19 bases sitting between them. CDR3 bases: TGTGCCAGTAGTACCCGCCGACAGATGGTCTCCGAGCAGTACTTC. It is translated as CASSTRRQMVSEQYF.

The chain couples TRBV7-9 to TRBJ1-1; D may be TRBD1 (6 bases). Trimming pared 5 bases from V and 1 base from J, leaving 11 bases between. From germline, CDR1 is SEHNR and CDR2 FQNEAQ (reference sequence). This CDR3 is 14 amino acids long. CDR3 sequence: CASSPGTQNTEAFF. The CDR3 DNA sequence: TGTGCCAGCAGCCCCGGGACACAGAACACTGAAGCTTTCTTT.

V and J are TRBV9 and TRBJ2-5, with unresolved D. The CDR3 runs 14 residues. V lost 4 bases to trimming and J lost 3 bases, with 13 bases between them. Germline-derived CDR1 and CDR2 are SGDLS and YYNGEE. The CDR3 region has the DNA TGTGCCAGCAGCCCGCCGGGTCGAAAAGAGACCCAGTACTTC. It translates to CASSPPGRKETQYF.

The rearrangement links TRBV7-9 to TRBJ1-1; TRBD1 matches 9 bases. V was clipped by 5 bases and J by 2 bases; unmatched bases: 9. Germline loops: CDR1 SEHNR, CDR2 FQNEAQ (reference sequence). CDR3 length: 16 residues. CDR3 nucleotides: TGTGCCAGCAGCGAAATTGACAGGGGGAGCAACACTGAAGCTTTCTTT. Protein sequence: CASSEIDRGSNTEAFF.

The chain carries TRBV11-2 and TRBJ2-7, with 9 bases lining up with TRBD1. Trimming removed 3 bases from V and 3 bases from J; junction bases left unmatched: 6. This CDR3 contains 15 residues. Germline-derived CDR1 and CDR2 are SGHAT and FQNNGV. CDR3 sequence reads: CASSLGQGLLYEQYF. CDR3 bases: TGTGCCAGCAGCTTGGGACAGGGCCTACTCTACGAGCAGTACTTC.

CDR3 sequence reads: CASSVASGTYEQYF. The CDR3 nucleotides are TGTGCCAGCAGCGTGGCTAGCGGGACCTACGAGCAGTACTTC. The gene calls are TRBV9 and TRBJ2-7, with TRBD2 matching 9 bases. The V segment lost 2 bases and the J segment 2 bases; nucleotides outside the gene matches: 2. The CDR3 runs 14 residues. Germline V gene sequence: CDR1 SGDLS, CDR2 YYNGEE.

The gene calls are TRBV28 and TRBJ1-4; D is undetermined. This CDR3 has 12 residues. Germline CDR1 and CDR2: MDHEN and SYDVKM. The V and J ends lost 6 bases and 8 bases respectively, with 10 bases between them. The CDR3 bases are TGTGCCAGCAGCCAAGCGGAGGAAAAACTGTTTTTT. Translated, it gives CASSQAEEKLFF. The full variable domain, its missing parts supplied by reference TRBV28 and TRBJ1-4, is DVKVTQSSRYLVKRTGEKVFLECVQDMDHENMFWYRQDPGLGLRLIYFSYDVKMKEKGDIPEGYSVSREKKERFSLILESASTNQTSMYLCASSQAEEKLFFGSGTQLSVL.

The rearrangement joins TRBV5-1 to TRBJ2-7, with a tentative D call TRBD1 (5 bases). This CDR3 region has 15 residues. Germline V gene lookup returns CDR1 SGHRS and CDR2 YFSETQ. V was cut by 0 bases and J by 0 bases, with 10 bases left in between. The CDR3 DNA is TGCGCCAGCAGCTTGGGACAGCTCCTCTCCTACGAGCAGTACTTC. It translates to CASSLGQLLSYEQYF.

CDR3 DNA sequence: TGTGCCAGTAGTGCGGACAGTTTAGGCTCCTACGAGCAGTACTTC. As protein: CASSADSLGSYEQYF. The chain joins TRBV19 to TRBJ2-7; a possible D gene is TRBD1 (6 bases). V lost 5 bases to trimming and J lost 0 bases, with 14 bases between them. Germline V CDR1 and CDR2: LNHDA, SQIVND (reference sequence). The CDR3 loop spans 15 amino acids.

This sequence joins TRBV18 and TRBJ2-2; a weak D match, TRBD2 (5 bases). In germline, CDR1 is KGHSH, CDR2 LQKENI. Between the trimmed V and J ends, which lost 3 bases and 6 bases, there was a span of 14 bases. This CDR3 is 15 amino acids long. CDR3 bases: TGTGCCAGCTCACCGGGAGTAGCAGCCGCCGGGGAGCTGTTTTTT. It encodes CASSPGVAAAGELFF.

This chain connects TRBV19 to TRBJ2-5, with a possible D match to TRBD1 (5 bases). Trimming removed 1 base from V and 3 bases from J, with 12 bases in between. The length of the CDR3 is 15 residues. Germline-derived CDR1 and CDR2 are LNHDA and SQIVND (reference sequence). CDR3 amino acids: CASSIGGAMKETQYF. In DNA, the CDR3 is TGTGCCAGTAGTATAGGTGGGGCCATGAAAGAGACCCAGTACTTC.

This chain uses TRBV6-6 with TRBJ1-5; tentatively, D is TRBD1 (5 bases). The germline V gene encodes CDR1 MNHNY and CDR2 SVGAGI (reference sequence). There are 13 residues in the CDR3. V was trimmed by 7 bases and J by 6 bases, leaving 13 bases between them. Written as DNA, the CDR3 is TGTGCCAGCATACGGGACTTTAGTCAGCCCCAGCATTTT. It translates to CASIRDFSQPQHF.

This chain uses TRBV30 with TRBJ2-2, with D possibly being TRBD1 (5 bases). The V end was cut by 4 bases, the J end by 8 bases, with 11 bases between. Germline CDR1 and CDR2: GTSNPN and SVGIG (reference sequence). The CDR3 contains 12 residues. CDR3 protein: CAWTPQAGELFF. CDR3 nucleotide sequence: TGTGCCTGGACCCCACAGGCTGGGGAGCTGTTTTTT.

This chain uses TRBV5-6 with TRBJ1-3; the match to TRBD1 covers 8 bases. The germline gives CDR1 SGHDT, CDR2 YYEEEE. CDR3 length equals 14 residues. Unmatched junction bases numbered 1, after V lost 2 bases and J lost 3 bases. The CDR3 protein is CASSFGTGGNTIYF. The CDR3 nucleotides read TGTGCCAGCAGCTTCGGGACAGGTGGAAACACCATATATTTT.

The DNA of the CDR3 is TGTGCCAGCAGTTCCGCAAGTCCGGACAGGGCTAACTATGGCTACACCTTC. This sequence encodes CASSSASPDRANYGYTF. This chain joins TRBV27 and TRBJ1-2; 8 bases line up with TRBD1. V lost 4 bases, J lost 0 bases, and 10 bases stayed unmatched. Germline values: CDR1 MNHEY, CDR2 SMNVEV (reference sequence). The CDR3 runs to 17 residues.

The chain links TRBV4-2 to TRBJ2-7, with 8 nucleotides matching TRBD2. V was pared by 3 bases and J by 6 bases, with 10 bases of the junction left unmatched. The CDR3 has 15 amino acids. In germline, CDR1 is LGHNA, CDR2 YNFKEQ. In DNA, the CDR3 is TGTGCCAGCAGCCAGACGGGACTAGGTAGCCTCGAGCAGTACTTC. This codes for CASSQTGLGSLEQYF.

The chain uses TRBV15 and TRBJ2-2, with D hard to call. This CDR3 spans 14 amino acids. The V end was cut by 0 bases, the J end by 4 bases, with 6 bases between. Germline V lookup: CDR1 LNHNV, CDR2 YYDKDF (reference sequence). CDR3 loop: CATSRDRVTGELFF. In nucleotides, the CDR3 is TGTGCCACCAGCAGAGATCGGGTCACCGGGGAGCTGTTTTTT.